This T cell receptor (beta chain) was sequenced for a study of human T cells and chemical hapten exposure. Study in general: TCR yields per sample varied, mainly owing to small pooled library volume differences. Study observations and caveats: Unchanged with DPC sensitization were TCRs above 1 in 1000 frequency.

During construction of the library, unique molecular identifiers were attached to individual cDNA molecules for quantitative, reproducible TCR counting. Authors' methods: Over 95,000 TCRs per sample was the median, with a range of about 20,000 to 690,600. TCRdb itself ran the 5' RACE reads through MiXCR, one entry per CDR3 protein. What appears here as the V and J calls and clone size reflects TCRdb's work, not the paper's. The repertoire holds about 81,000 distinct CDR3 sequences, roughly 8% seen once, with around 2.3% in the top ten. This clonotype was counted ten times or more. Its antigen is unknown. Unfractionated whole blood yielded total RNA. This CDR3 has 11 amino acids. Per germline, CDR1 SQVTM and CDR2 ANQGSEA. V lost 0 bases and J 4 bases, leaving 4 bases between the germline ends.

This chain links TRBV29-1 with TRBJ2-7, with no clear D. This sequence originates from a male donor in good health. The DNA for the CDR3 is TGCAGCGTTGAAGATAAGTACGAGCAGTACTTC. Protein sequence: CSVEDKYEQYF.